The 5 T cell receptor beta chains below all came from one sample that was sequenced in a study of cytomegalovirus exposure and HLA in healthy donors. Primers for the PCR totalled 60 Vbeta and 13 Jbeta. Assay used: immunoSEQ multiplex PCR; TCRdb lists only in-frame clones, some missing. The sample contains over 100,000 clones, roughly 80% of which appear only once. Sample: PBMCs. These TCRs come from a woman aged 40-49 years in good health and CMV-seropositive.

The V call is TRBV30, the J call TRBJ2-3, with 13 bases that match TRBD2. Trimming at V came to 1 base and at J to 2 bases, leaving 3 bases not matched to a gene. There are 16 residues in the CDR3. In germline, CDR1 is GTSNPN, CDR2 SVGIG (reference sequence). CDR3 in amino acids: CAWSEGLAGITDTQYF. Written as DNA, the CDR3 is TGTGCCTGGAGTGAGGGACTAGCGGGAATCACAGATACGCAGTATTTT.

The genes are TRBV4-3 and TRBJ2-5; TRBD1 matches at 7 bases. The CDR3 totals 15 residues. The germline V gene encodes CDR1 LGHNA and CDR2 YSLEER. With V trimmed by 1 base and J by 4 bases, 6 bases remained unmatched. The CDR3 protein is CASSQVEAGGETQYF. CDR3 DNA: TGCGCCAGCAGCCAAGTCGAGGCAGGGGGAGAGACCCAGTACTTC.

The DNA of the CDR3 is TGTGCCAGCAGTGACAGGGCGAAGAACACTGAAGCTTTCTTT. Translated, it gives CASSDRAKNTEAFF. The chain has TRBV28 and TRBJ1-1; 7 bases line up with TRBD1. CDR3 size: 14 residues. The V gene end was trimmed by 5 bases and the J gene end by 1 base; junction bases not matched to a gene: 4. CDR1 and CDR2 from the germline V gene are MDHEN and SYDVKM.

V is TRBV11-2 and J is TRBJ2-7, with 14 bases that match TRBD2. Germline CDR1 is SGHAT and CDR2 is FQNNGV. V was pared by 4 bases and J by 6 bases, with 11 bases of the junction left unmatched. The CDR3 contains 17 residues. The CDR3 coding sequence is TGTGCCAGCAGCTCGGCGGGGACTAGCGGGAGCCAGAGCGAGCAGTACTTC. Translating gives CASSSAGTSGSQSEQYF.

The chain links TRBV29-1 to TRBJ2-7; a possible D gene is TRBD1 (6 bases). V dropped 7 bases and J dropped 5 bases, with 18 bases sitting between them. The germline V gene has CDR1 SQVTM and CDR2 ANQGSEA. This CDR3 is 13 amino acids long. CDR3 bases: TGCAGCGGCCGAACAGGGCTTGGGCACGAGCAGTACTTC. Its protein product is CSGRTGLGHEQYF.